This TCR beta chain is drawn from a study of cytomegalovirus exposure and HLA in healthy donors. Donors had nominal health at sampling but likely had unrecorded immune exposures. PCR amplification relied on 60 Vbeta primers (plus 13 Jbeta primers). TCRdb keeps only in-frame clones here, not all; method: immunoSEQ multiplex PCR. Its listing shows tens of thousands of clones. The trim removed 7 bases at V and 0 bases at J, leaving 5 bases unmatched. From germline, CDR1 is SQVTM and CDR2 ANQGSEA. The length of the CDR3 is 13 residues. The specimen sequenced was PBMCs. This clonotype originated in a male donor in good health and CMV-seropositive. The V call is TRBV29-1, the J call TRBJ2-7, with 8 bases matching TRBD1. The CDR3 region has the DNA TGCAGCGCCAGGACAGGGAGCTCCTACGAGCAGTACTTC. Residues: CSARTGSSYEQYF.